These 18 T cell receptor beta chains were all obtained from the same sample, sequenced in a study of T cells expressing NK-cell markers. TCRdb processed the 5' RACE reads again and assigns one entry to each CDR3 protein, with no DNA. Here the sample table reports 550,000 to 600,000 distinct CDR3 sequences. Material: blood T cells: a sorted CD56 or NKG2C T cell subset, CD4+ or CD8+ T cells, or bulk PBMC T cells (not recorded which). The receptor source for this set is a man aged 18 to 29 in good health.

The chain is built from TRBV4-1 and TRBJ1-4; absent DNA, TCRdb's TRBD1 call cannot be checked. The CDR3 has 15 residues. Looked up from germline, CDR1 is MGHRA and CDR2 is YSYEKL. The CDR3 sequence: CASSQIQGANEKLFF.

The gene calls are TRBV29-1 and TRBJ1-3. The CDR3 runs 11 residues. Per the germline V gene, CDR1 is SQVTM and CDR2 is ANQGSEA. CDR3 amino acids: CSGDRGNTIYF.

The chain joins TRBV6-2 or TRBV6-3 to TRBJ1-1; TCRdb's D gene call, TRBD1, goes unchecked for lack of DNA. Germline V gene data show CDR1 as MNHEY and CDR2 as SVGEGT. The CDR3 is 13 residues long. CDR3 region: CASRLTGNTEAFF.

This rearrangement joins TRBV10-3 to TRBJ2-5; TCRdb returns TRBD2, unconfirmable since there is no DNA. Looked up from germline, CDR1 is ENHRY and CDR2 is SYGVKD. This CDR3 comprises 14 residues. CDR3 residues: CAISELAGRETQYF.

The rearrangement joins TRBV7-9 to TRBJ1-6; no DNA is available, so the TRBD1 call from TCRdb remains unchecked. CDR3 length: 14 amino acids. The germline V gene encodes CDR1 SEHNR and CDR2 FQNEAQ (reference sequence). CDR3 amino acids: CASSSRGLSSPLHF.

The CDR3 loop is CASSPPVLDRAPYEQYF. The chain combines TRBV18 with TRBJ2-7. The CDR3 length is 17 residues. In germline, CDR1 is KGHSH, CDR2 LQKENI. The entire variable domain, with the rest obtained from reference TRBV18 and TRBJ2-7, is as follows: NAGVMQNPRHLVRRRGQEARLRCSPMKGHSHVYWYRQLPEEGLKFMVYLQKENIIDESGMPKERFSAEFPKEGPSILRIQQVVRGDSAAYFCASSPPVLDRAPYEQYFGPGTRLTVT.

The CDR3 sequence: CASSLSLAGGNEQFF. The genes are TRBV7-3 and TRBJ2-1; as DNA is missing, the TRBD2 call by TCRdb cannot be tested. In germline, CDR1 is SGHTA, CDR2 FQGTGA. The CDR3 has 15 amino acids.

The chain uses TRBV20-1 and TRBJ2-7; TCRdb's assignment of TRBD1 cannot be checked, as there is no DNA. The CDR3 sequence is 15 residues long. CDR1 is DFQATT, CDR2 SNEGSKA, per germline (reference sequence). The CDR3 here is CSARAKTGAAYEQYF.

The chain has TRBV18 and TRBJ2-3; absent DNA, TCRdb's TRBD1 call cannot be checked. This CDR3 spans 15 amino acids. Germline V gene data show CDR1 as KGHSH and CDR2 as LQKENI. The CDR3 protein is CASSVRTGVADTQYF.

The rearrangement uses TRBV11-2 and TRBJ2-1; TCRdb picks TRBD2, but there is no DNA to check that call. There are 18 residues in the CDR3. Germline V gives CDR1 SGHAT, CDR2 FQNNGV. The chain's CDR3 is CASSLGLRAGGSYNEQFF.

The chain couples TRBV7-9 to TRBJ2-3. The CDR3 covers 14 residues. Germline lookup yields CDR1 SEHNR and CDR2 FQNEAQ (reference sequence). The CDR3 reads CASSLAIDGSAQYF.

The chain recombines TRBV19 with TRBJ2-4; TCRdb's D gene call, TRBD1, goes unchecked for lack of DNA. CDR1 and CDR2 (germline): LNHDA, SQIVND (reference sequence). CDR3 length equals 19 residues. The CDR3 region is CASSRTGLLPNLAKNIQYF.

CDR3 sequence reads: CASSLYFTDLNYNEQFF. The V call is TRBV27, the J call TRBJ2-1. The CDR3 spans 17 residues. Germline CDR1 MNHEY, CDR2 SMNVEV (reference sequence).

The chain uses TRBV27 and TRBJ1-4; TCRdb's D call, TRBD1, is unchecked because there is no DNA. Germline CDR1 and CDR2: MNHEY and SMNVEV (reference sequence). The CDR3 is 13 amino acids. This CDR3 is CATAGSPGEKLFF.

The chain recombines TRBV12-3 or TRBV12-4 with TRBJ2-7; with no DNA, the TCRdb D assignment of TRBD1 cannot be verified. CDR3 size: 14 residues. This CDR3 reads CASGEDRGPYEQYF.

This rearrangement joins TRBV19 to TRBJ1-2; the TCRdb D gene call, TRBD1, has no DNA to confirm it. From germline, CDR1 is LNHDA and CDR2 SQIVND (reference sequence). The CDR3 has 13 residues. The CDR3 here is CASSPGQVFGYTF.

The genes are TRBV5-5 and TRBJ2-2; TCRdb picks TRBD2, but there is no DNA to check that call. In germline, CDR1 is SGHKS, CDR2 YYEKEE (reference sequence). The CDR3 is 18 residues long. CDR3 region: CASSFLAGGPVDTGELFF.

Here the CDR3 reads CASTPAGGRVEQFF. The chain links TRBV6-2 or TRBV6-3 to TRBJ2-1; TCRdb calls TRBD2, which cannot be checked without DNA. CDR1 is MNHEY, CDR2 SVGEGT, per germline. This CDR3 has 14 amino acids.